This T cell receptor beta chain was documented in a study of PD-L1 blockade in urothelial cancer. This clone was found a few times. Profiling relied on immunoSEQ multiplex PCR, and the TCRdb table lists in-frame clones only, not all of them. Seen here are some 84,000 clones, more than 75% observed once, and the top ten hold around a tenth. This CDR3 is built from 16 residues. With 6 bases clipped from V and 4 bases from J, the junction kept 7 bases outside the gene matches. Germline V gene sequence: CDR1 MNHNY, CDR2 SVGAGI (reference sequence). The input for sequencing was PBMCs, taken around atezolizumab (anti-PD-L1) treatment. This receptor was taken from a man between 70 and 80 years old with urothelial cancer. The chain uses TRBV6-6 and TRBJ2-7, with 15 bases matching TRBD2. CDR3 coding DNA: TGTGCCAGCAGGTCCCGGACTAGCGGGAGGGATTACGAGCAGTACTTC. This encodes CASRSRTSGRDYEQYF.